This record looks at one TCR beta chain sequence and its context. This clonotype was counted at least ten times. It lacks a known antigen. The input lacks base qualities; no much larger clone sits a single base away. Amplification of TCR beta CDR3 regions was carried out from RNA transcripts. For the first round of RT-PCR on the TCR CDR3, the HTBI primer set was used together with the Qiagen OneStep RT-PCR kit. The libraries were constructed in a second round of multiplex PCR and then size-selected and purified. Libraries were sequenced paired-end with 100 bp reads on an Illumina HiSeq2000. Processing in the source paper ran as follows. SOAPnuke was used to process the raw data, throwing out any read that contained adapters or uncalled bases, had a mean Phred below 15, or lacked an exact constant-primer or identifier match. High-quality paired reads were merged using COPE v1.2.5, and each unique nucleotide sequence was defined as a clonotype. MiTCR v1.1 was used to align clonotypes to the IMGT TRBV, TRBD and TRBJ reference segments. The analysis was restricted to V-J combinations with a frequency above 0.0001, which together covered 99% to 99.2% of the repertoires. The TCS score was defined as F50 (clonal expansion) divided by E x V (chaos), with BLOSUM62-based TCRdist calculated between CDR3 peptides within each V-J. Welch's t-statistics and random forest reduced around 550 V-J features to under 15, which were used in a naive Bayes classifier (R e1071). In TCRdb, the public reads were trimmed at Q25 with fastp and aligned with MiXCR, with productive beta chains retained. Each CDR3 protein gets just one entry, which takes the most common genes and DNA from the rows behind it. TCRdb's processing, not the authors' own work, is the source of the V and J calls. This sample lists more than 550,000 distinct CDR3 sequences; about 17% were detected once. The ten largest clones add up to about a sixth of the sample.

The hyperthyroidism patients were between 18 and 65 years old and newly diagnosed, with a disease duration of less than 2 months. Exclusion was applied to patients with uncontrolled infections, other autoimmune diseases, pregnancy or lactation. Clinical symptoms, serum thyroxine and TRAb, thyroid ultrasound, and orbital computed tomography formed the basis for the diagnoses. Blood from progressor patients was drawn when they were first diagnosed with hyperthyroidism, before any ophthalmopathy symptoms appeared. Ficoll-Paque density gradient centrifugation was used to isolate PBMCs from about 10 ml of fresh peripheral blood. Progressor patients were defined as those initially diagnosed with Graves' hyperthyroidism in whom ophthalmopathy developed during follow-up. Trizol reagent was used to extract total RNA, and RNA quality was then checked on an Agilent 2100 Bioanalyzer. These data originate in a study of T cells in Graves' hyperthyroidism and ophthalmopathy (dated by TCRdb to between 2018 and 2021). Turning to the overall study: Peripheral blood was sampled at the time of initial diagnosis, prior to any treatment. The approximately 100 discovery patients were divided at random into training and test sets in a 7:3 ratio. The paper describes TCR Vbeta CDR3 sequencing of 140 or so peripheral blood samples, made up of 43 ophthalmopathy patients, roughly 80 hyperthyroidism patients and about 17 progressor patients. After blood sampling, hyperthyroidism patients were treated with methimazole at a starting dose of 30 mg daily, and ophthalmopathy patients were treated with high-dose intravenous methylprednisolone. TCR V-J signatures able to tell the groups apart were searched for in a discovery cohort of 100 or so patients, of whom around 42 had Graves' ophthalmopathy and about 60 had stable Graves' hyperthyroidism. An independent validation cohort of around 19 hyperthyroidism patients and 17 patients who later progressed to ophthalmopathy tested prospective prediction of ophthalmopathy. The study also compared thyroid tissue and blood T-cell repertoires from about 6 Graves' hyperthyroidism patients. The investigation overall reported the following: A 13 V-J signature model separated ophthalmopathy from stable hyperthyroidism, with nearly 90% sensitivity and 81.08% specificity in cross-validation and 80%/75% in testing. In validation, progression to ophthalmopathy was predicted by the model with 65% to 71% sensitivity and just over 72% specificity, a median of 6.5 months before onset. Most expanded thyroid clonotypes (frequency above 0.001) were also found in blood, which suggests that blood repertoires may mirror thyroid immune responses. Sample size was not statistically predetermined, and blinding of investigators to group allocation was not performed.

The junction shows trimming of 0 bases on V and 0 bases on J, plus 6 bases between the germline ends. According to the germline V gene (reference sequence), CDR1 reads SEHNR and CDR2 reads FQNEAQ. The CDR3 measures 14 amino acids from cysteine to phenylalanine. Only the CDR3 region is kept as DNA, spanning 42 bases read in frame from base 1. The chain uses TRBV7-9 and TRBJ2-7; no D gene call is confident. Sequences were obtained from blood. This receptor was obtained from a woman aged 45-65 years with Graves' hyperthyroidism that later progressed to Graves' ophthalmopathy. CDR3 protein: CASSLASSSYEQYF. Here is the DNA: TGTGCCAGCAGCTTAGCTTCCAGCTCCTACGAGCAGTACTTC.